The 27 T cell receptor beta chains given below trace back to one sample, sequenced in a study of blood T cell repertoires in COVID-19. Produced via immunoSEQ multiplex PCR; TCRdb's table is partial and in-frame only. The sample lists 150,000 to 200,000 clones; roughly 77% were seen once. Input material: peripheral blood. These receptors all come from a man in his 70s with active or convalescent COVID-19.

The chain links TRBV18 to TRBJ1-1; 7 bases align to TRBD1. With 4 bases clipped from V and 4 bases from J, the junction kept 12 bases outside the gene matches. CDR1 is KGHSH and CDR2 is LQKENI in the germline V gene. The CDR3 has 16 amino acids. The CDR3, as DNA: TGTGCCAGCTCACACCGAGATAGGGGGCTGGGCACTGAAGCTTTCTTT. Translating gives CASSHRDRGLGTEAFF.

V usage is TRBV5-1 and J usage is TRBJ2-3; D might be TRBD2 (6 bases). V was cut by 2 bases and J by 5 bases, with 15 bases left in between. From germline, CDR1 is SGHRS and CDR2 YFSETQ. This CDR3 has 15 amino acids. CDR3 coding DNA: TGCGCCAGCAGCTTAGGAGGGTCAGCGGAAGATACGCAGTATTTT. This encodes CASSLGGSAEDTQYF.

Only one count was recorded for this clone. The V gene is TRBV5-1, the J gene TRBJ2-1; 10 positions agree with TRBD2. Germline V gives CDR1 SGHRS, CDR2 YFSETQ. V lost 2 bases, J lost 5 bases, and 10 bases stayed unmatched. The CDR3 loop spans 17 amino acids. CDR3 DNA: TGCGCCAGCAGCTTAGTGCCTACTAGCGGGACAGACAATGAGCAGTTCTTC. This codes for CASSLVPTSGTDNEQFF.

The chain links TRBV6-7 to TRBJ2-2; the match to TRBD2 covers 7 bases. TRBV6-7 is annotated as an ORF whose role is uncertain. V was pared by 7 bases and J by 5 bases, with 4 bases of the junction left unmatched. This CDR3 is built from 13 residues. The CDR3 DNA sequence: TGTGCCAGCAAACTAGCGTCTACCGGGGAGCTGTTTTTT. Residues: CASKLASTGELFF.

J is TRBJ2-1 and V is TRBV29-1, with D maybe TRBD1 (6 bases). CDR3 length equals 16 residues. The germline V and J ends were trimmed by 0 bases and 9 bases, with 21 bases remaining between them. Germline CDR1 reads SQVTM; CDR2 reads ANQGSEA. The CDR3 region has the DNA TGCAGCGTTGAAGATCGGGGCAGGGGTACGGTAACTGAGCAGTTCTTC. This encodes CSVEDRGRGTVTEQFF.

This chain joins TRBV3-1 (or the pseudogene TRBV3-2) and TRBJ1-4, with D perhaps TRBD1 (5 bases). CDR1 LGHDT and CDR2 YNNKEL come from the germline V gene (reference sequence). V lost 4 bases and J lost 8, with 14 bases in between. This CDR3 comprises 14 residues. DNA for the CDR3: TGTGCCAGCAGCCCAAGGACACTTCGGGAAAAACTGTTTTTT. Protein: CASSPRTLREKLFF.

V is TRBV27 and J is TRBJ2-1; possibly TRBD1 for D (6 bases). This CDR3 has 14 amino acids. V gave up 7 bases and J gave up 4 bases, with 14 bases separating them. Germline V gene sequence: CDR1 MNHEY, CDR2 SMNVEV (reference sequence). Here the CDR3 reads CASTLTGAYNEQFF. CDR3 DNA sequence: TGTGCCAGCACTTTGACAGGAGCATACAATGAGCAGTTCTTC.

The chain has TRBV4-2 and TRBJ2-3, with 10 bases fitting TRBD2. The CDR3 is 16 amino acids. Unmatched junction bases numbered 6, after V lost 4 bases and J lost 2 bases. Germline V gives CDR1 LGHNA, CDR2 YNFKEQ. CDR3 sequence reads: CASSPGTSDPTDTQYF. The DNA of the CDR3 is TGTGCCAGCAGCCCTGGGACTAGCGACCCCACAGATACGCAGTATTTT.

Only a few counts were recorded for this clone. The V and J genes are TRBV6-2 or TRBV6-3 and TRBJ1-1; D is uncertain. Trimming shortened V by 0 bases and J by 1 base, and 9 bases separated the two germline ends. The CDR3 consists of 15 residues. Germline assignment: CDR1 MNHEY and CDR2 SVGEGT. Here the CDR3 reads CASSYSLPGNTEAFF. The CDR3 DNA reads TGTGCCAGCAGTTACTCCTTACCAGGGAACACTGAAGCTTTCTTT.

The V call is TRBV5-4, the J call TRBJ2-2; maybe TRBD2 (6 bases). Trimming pared 0 bases from V and 6 bases from J, leaving 12 bases between. Per the germline V gene, CDR1 is SGHNT and CDR2 is YYREEE (reference sequence). The CDR3 is 15 amino acids. The CDR3 loop reads CASSLELATAGELFF. The CDR3 coding sequence is TGTGCCAGCAGCTTGGAGCTAGCGACTGCCGGGGAGCTGTTTTTT.

This clone was recorded a few times. This chain joins TRBV18 and TRBJ2-1; the match to TRBD2 covers 7 bases. The CDR3 has 14 amino acids. Germline trimming cut 6 bases from V and 10 bases from J; bases unmatched to any gene: 12. CDR1 KGHSH and CDR2 LQKENI come from the germline V gene. CDR3 protein: CASSPGLPRAEQFF. The CDR3 DNA reads TGTGCCAGCTCCCCGGGACTACCCCGAGCCGAGCAGTTCTTC.

V gene TRBV19 combines with J gene TRBJ1-1; D may be TRBD1 (6 bases). The CDR3 runs to 14 residues. Trimming removed 7 bases at V and 0 bases at J, with 12 bases between. Germline V lookup: CDR1 LNHDA, CDR2 SQIVND (reference sequence). CDR3 bases: TGTGCCAGTACCAAACGGGACATGAACACTGAAGCTTTCTTT. Protein: CASTKRDMNTEAFF.

This clone was seen a single time. The chain carries TRBV4-3 and TRBJ1-4, with D unclear. The CDR3 is 16 amino acids. The V end was cut by 1 base, the J end by 4 bases, with 13 bases between. Per germline, CDR1 LGHNA and CDR2 YSLEER. The CDR3 sequence: CASSQGPLGSNEKLFF. CDR3 DNA sequence: TGCGCCAGCAGCCAAGGCCCATTGGGGAGTAATGAAAAACTGTTTTTT.

This clone came up a few times. The chain joins TRBV27 to TRBJ1-2, with D possibly being TRBD1 (6 bases). Germline V lookup: CDR1 MNHEY, CDR2 SMNVEV (reference sequence). This CDR3 spans 14 amino acids. V lost 2 bases and J 5 bases, leaving 12 bases between the germline ends. CDR3 protein: CASSLNREAYGYTF. The DNA of the CDR3 is TGTGCCAGCAGTTTAAACAGGGAAGCATATGGCTACACCTTC.

This clone occurred a few times. The chain is built from TRBV10-1 and TRBJ1-2; the D gene is possibly TRBD1 (6 bases). V was shortened by 5 bases and J by 0 bases, with 7 bases between the two germline ends. The CDR3 contains 13 residues. Germline CDR1 WNHNN, CDR2 SYGVQD (reference sequence). CDR3 residues: CASSRTANYGYTF. CDR3 nucleotide sequence: TGCGCCAGCAGTCGGACAGCTAACTATGGCTACACCTTC.

The CDR3 DNA sequence: TGTGCCAGCAGCTTAGCGTCAGAGAACACTGAAGCTTTCTTT. Its translation is CASSLASENTEAFF. The J gene is TRBJ1-1, the V gene TRBV7-9; D gene unclear. Trimming pared 0 bases from V and 1 base from J, leaving 6 bases between. The CDR3 covers 14 residues. Germline CDR1 SEHNR, CDR2 FQNEAQ (reference sequence).

This rearrangement joins TRBV6-5 to TRBJ2-3; weak D call: TRBD2 (7 bases). This CDR3 has 15 residues. CDR1 is MNHEY and CDR2 is SVGAGI in the germline V gene. V was shortened by 2 bases and J by 2 bases, with 11 bases between the two germline ends. In DNA form, the CDR3 reads TGTGCCAGCAGTTACGGCGGGGGCTTCACAGATACGCAGTATTTT. Amino acids: CASSYGGGFTDTQYF.

The J gene is TRBJ2-1, the V gene TRBV6-5; a weak D match, TRBD2 (5 bases). CDR1 and CDR2 from the germline V gene are MNHEY and SVGAGI. This CDR3 has 14 amino acids. Trimming pared 10 bases from V and 7 bases from J, leaving 20 bases between. The CDR3 coding sequence is TGTGCCATACATACGGGAATAGGTGGGAATGAGCAGTTCTTC. As protein: CAIHTGIGGNEQFF.

Concerning this clone itself: The sample contains more than one DNA sequence encoding this CDR3. The genes are TRBV2 and TRBJ1-6; D not resolved. The V and J ends lost 4 bases and 0 bases respectively, with 7 bases between them. The CDR3 covers 15 residues. CDR1 and CDR2 from the germline V gene are SNHLY and FYNNEI. Here the CDR3 reads CASSARSSYNSPLHF. The CDR3, as DNA: TGTGCCAGCAGTGCCCGGAGCTCCTATAATTCACCCCTCCACTTT.

The chain combines TRBV27 with TRBJ1-2; D remains unclear. V was trimmed by 6 bases and J by 0 bases, leaving 11 bases between them. Germline V gene lookup returns CDR1 MNHEY and CDR2 SMNVEV (reference sequence). The CDR3 contains 14 residues. CDR3 sequence: CASRPGFSNYGYTF. The CDR3 DNA follows: TGTGCCAGCAGACCCGGTTTCTCTAACTATGGCTACACCTTC.

The chain employs TRBV7-3 and TRBJ2-1, with D perhaps TRBD2 (6 bases). Per germline, CDR1 SGHTA and CDR2 FQGTGA. The germline V and J ends were trimmed by 1 base and 9 bases, with 10 bases remaining between them. The CDR3 extends over 13 amino acids. The CDR3 is CASSLRMGGEQFF. The CDR3 region has the DNA TGTGCCAGCAGCTTAAGGATGGGGGGTGAGCAGTTCTTC.

The chain joins TRBV3-1 (or the pseudogene TRBV3-2) to TRBJ2-3; 14 bases align to TRBD2. CDR1 and CDR2 from the germline V gene are LGHDT and YNNKEL (reference sequence). CDR3 size: 17 residues. With V trimmed by 4 bases and J by 2 bases, 5 bases remained unmatched. As DNA, the CDR3 is TGTGCCAGCAGCCGAGAGGGACTAGCGGGAGTCACAGATACGCAGTATTTT. It is translated as CASSREGLAGVTDTQYF.

V is TRBV5-4 and J is TRBJ2-1; 8 nucleotides agree with TRBD2. From germline, CDR1 is SGHNT and CDR2 YYREEE (reference sequence). V lost 3 bases to trimming and J lost 0 bases; unmatched junction nucleotides: 2. This CDR3 has 15 residues. CDR3: CASSSGTSSYNEQFF. The CDR3, as DNA: TGTGCCAGCAGCTCTGGGACTAGCTCCTACAATGAGCAGTTCTTC.

This clone was observed once. This chain links TRBV7-2 with TRBJ2-5, with 9 bases lining up with TRBD2. V gave up 1 base and J gave up 1 base; unmatched junction bases: 4. Germline lookup yields CDR1 SGHTA and CDR2 FQGNSA. The CDR3 length is 16 residues. The CDR3 sequence: CASSLELRGGQETQYF. As DNA, the CDR3 is TGTGCCAGCAGCTTAGAGTTGCGGGGGGGCCAAGAGACCCAGTACTTC.

The chain carries TRBV7-7 and TRBJ2-5; 8 nucleotides agree with TRBD1. The J segment lost 2 bases and the V segment lost 4 bases, leaving 3 bases of the junction unmatched. The CDR3 is 14 amino acids. The germline gives CDR1 SSHAT, CDR2 FNYEAQ (reference sequence). This CDR3 reads CASSSNRGQETQYF. DNA of the CDR3: TGTGCCAGCAGCTCTAACAGGGGGCAAGAGACCCAGTACTTC.

The chain carries TRBV21-1 and TRBJ2-1; the D call in the table, TRBD2, was not verified against the DNA. TRBV21-1 is labeled a pseudogene. The CDR3 contains 17 residues. The CDR3 protein is CASSIGTSGEIYNEQFF. The CDR3 coding sequence is TGTGCCAGCAGCATTGGGACTAGCGGGGAGATATACAATGAGCAGTTCTTC.

The chain uses TRBV29-1 and TRBJ1-1; no firm D call. The germline CDR1 and CDR2 sequences are SQVTM and ANQGSEA. Trimming took 4 bases from V and 1 from J, leaving 10 bases between them. The CDR3 loop spans 13 amino acids. CDR3 bases: TGCAGCGTTGGAAACAGCAAGAACACTGAAGCTTTCTTT. It codes for CSVGNSKNTEAFF.